The present T cell receptor (beta chain) was sequenced within a study of T cell responses to AZD1222 COVID-19 vaccine. Study-wide results and caveats: Clonal diversity was possibly underestimated, and white British individuals and females predominated among donors.

The CDR3 is 12 residues long. V was cut by 5 bases and J by 10 bases, with 14 bases left in between. Germline assignment: CDR1 LGHNT and CDR2 FRNRAP. Generated by immunoSEQ multiplex PCR, the TCRdb table keeps only in-frame clones and is missing some. The profile shows roughly 130,000 clones, just over 85% of them singletons. On this clone: The antigen is undetermined.

The receptor was isolated from an adult in good health. Sequencing used peripheral blood, obtained on day 0 of AZD1222 vaccination. The chain combines TRBV12-5 with TRBJ1-1, with D hard to call. The CDR3 spells CASGTGPSVAFF. CDR3 coding DNA: TGTGCTAGTGGTACCGGACCCTCGGTAGCTTTCTTT.